Presented here are 21 T cell receptor beta chains from one specimen sequenced in a study. MiXCR, applied by TCRdb to the RT-PCR reads, yields one record per CDR3 protein. The sample includes about 680,000 distinct CDR3 sequences, over 12% seen only once; the top ten take just over 3.5%. Sample: memory CD4+ T cells from blood. The receptors stem from a female donor in good health, serving as a healthy control.

The rearrangement joins TRBV3-1 to TRBJ1-2; no definite D call. Germline V gene sequence: CDR1 LGHDT, CDR2 YNNKEL (reference sequence). V was trimmed by 4 bases and J by 0 bases, leaving 12 bases between them. This CDR3 region has 15 residues. The CDR3 reads CASSPTTSTNYGYTF. The CDR3 region has the DNA TGTGCCAGCAGCCCGACTACTAGTACTAACTATGGCTACACCTTC.

As concerns this clonotype: Mismatch with germline at one junction end may stem from a read error. Written as DNA, the CDR3 is TGCAGTGCTAGAACCCAAGGGGGGGACACAGAAGCTTTCTTT. This translates into CSARTQGGDTEAFF. The chain combines TRBV20-1 with TRBJ1-1, with a possible D match to TRBD1 (6 bases). Germline V gene sequence: CDR1 DFQATT, CDR2 SNEGSKA (reference sequence). The length of the CDR3 is 14 residues.

This clonotype was seen a few times. The rearrangement joins TRBV29-1 to TRBJ2-5; 8 bases align to TRBD1. V gave up 6 bases and J gave up 4 bases; unmatched junction bases: 13. Germline V gene data show CDR1 as SQVTM and CDR2 as ANQGSEA. CDR3 length equals 15 residues. CDR3: CSVRKGGQGRETQYF. The CDR3 coding sequence is TGCAGCGTCCGGAAGGGAGGACAGGGTAGAGAGACCCAGTACTTC.

This clonotype showed up just a few times. V usage is TRBV5-1 and J usage is TRBJ2-7; the D gene is possibly TRBD1 (6 bases). There are 14 residues in the CDR3. Germline V CDR1 and CDR2: SGHRS, YFSETQ. Deletions cut 2 bases from V and 2 bases from J, with 11 bases between. The CDR3 nucleotides are TGCGCCAGCAGCTTCGAAGCAGGGGCCTACGAGCAGTACTTC. It codes for CASSFEAGAYEQYF.

This clonotype has a count of ten or more. The chain combines TRBV5-1 with TRBJ1-2, with 12 nucleotides matching TRBD1. V shed 0 bases, J shed 4 bases, and the junction held 4 bases outside the gene matches. The CDR3 covers 16 residues. Germline CDR1 and CDR2: SGHRS and YFSETQ. The CDR3, as DNA: TGCGCCAGCAGCTTGGGGGACAGGGGGCGCGCCTATGGCTACACCTTC. It specifies CASSLGDRGRAYGYTF.

This chain links TRBV7-3 with TRBJ2-7; D may be TRBD1 (6 bases). The CDR3 spans 15 residues. The germline CDR1 and CDR2 sequences are SGHTA and FQGTGA. V dropped 4 bases and J dropped 2 bases, with 15 bases sitting between them. The CDR3 region has the DNA TGTGCCAGCAGCTCCGTCGGGACAACGACCTACGAGCAGTACTTC. This translates into CASSSVGTTTYEQYF.

In this sample, this clonotype turned up a few times. The CDR3 coding sequence is TGTGCCAGCAGTCGCCACCGGGAAGCCTACGAGCAGTACTTC. Amino acid sequence: CASSRHREAYEQYF. The chain joins TRBV27 to TRBJ2-7, with a possible D match to TRBD2 (5 bases). Between the trimmed V and J ends, which lost 5 bases and 2 bases, there was a span of 13 bases. CDR1 MNHEY and CDR2 SMNVEV come from the germline V gene (reference sequence). This CDR3 has 14 amino acids.

This clonotype has at least ten counts. The rearrangement links TRBV12-3 or TRBV12-4 to TRBJ1-2; D call uncertain. CDR3 length equals 15 residues. Trimming stripped 2 bases from V and 8 bases from J, with 18 bases between. CDR3 region: CASSLSTGGWRGYTF. CDR3 DNA: TGTGCCAGCAGTTTATCGACTGGCGGATGGAGGGGCTACACCTTC.

The V and J genes are TRBV27 and TRBJ1-3; 8 bases align to TRBD1. The germline V gene has CDR1 MNHEY and CDR2 SMNVEV (reference sequence). The CDR3 spans 14 residues. After removal of 5 bases from V and 2 bases from J, the junction contained 2 bases not matched to a gene. The CDR3 sequence is CASSRQGTGNTIYF. The CDR3 DNA sequence: TGTGCCAGCAGTAGACAGGGGACTGGAAACACCATATATTTT.

The gene calls are TRBV5-1 and TRBJ2-1; TRBD2 matches 10 bases. Germline values: CDR1 SGHRS, CDR2 YFSETQ. There are 15 residues in the CDR3. V gave up 4 bases and J gave up 5 bases; unmatched junction bases: 6. The CDR3 reads CASSPGLAYNNEQFF. The CDR3 DNA sequence: TGCGCCAGCAGCCCGGGACTAGCGTATAACAATGAGCAGTTCTTC.

This clonotype was recorded many times. This chain links TRBV7-3 with TRBJ1-2; 9 bases agree with TRBD1. There are 14 residues in the CDR3. Trimming cost V 4 bases and J 5 bases; bases outside gene matches: 5. Germline assignment: CDR1 SGHTA and CDR2 FQGTGA. CDR3 nucleotides: TGTGCCAGCAGCTCCCTACAGGGGGCGTATGGCTACACCTTC. This translates into CASSSLQGAYGYTF. Looking up the rest from reference TRBV7-3 and TRBJ1-2 gives the full variable domain: GAGVSQTPSNKVTEKGKYVELRCDPISGHTALYWYRQSLGQGPEFLIYFQGTGAADDSGLPNDRFFAVRPEGSVSTLKIQRTERGDSAVYLCASSSLQGAYGYTFGSGTRLTVV.

This clonotype was observed many times. J is TRBJ2-7 and V is TRBV4-3; no firm D call. The germline V and J ends were trimmed by 0 bases and 0 bases, with 9 bases remaining between them. CDR3 size: 15 residues. CDR1 and CDR2 (germline): LGHNA, YSLEER. The CDR3 nucleotides read TGCGCCAGCAGCCAAGATGTACTGGACTCCTACGAGCAGTACTTC. This translates into CASSQDVLDSYEQYF.

The CDR3 DNA follows: TGTGCCAGCACTGCAGGGGCATCGCGGACTAGCCGTTCCCGACCCTACGAGCAGTACTTC. Translating gives CASTAGASRTSRSRPYEQYF. The J gene is TRBJ2-7, the V gene TRBV28; 8 bases fit TRBD2. Germline V gives CDR1 MDHEN, CDR2 SYDVKM. This CDR3 region has 20 residues. Trimming cost V 7 bases and J 2 bases; bases outside gene matches: 25.

This clonotype was seen ten or more times. The chain joins TRBV4-3 to TRBJ2-1; no firm D call. The CDR3 sequence is 13 residues long. The V gene lost 3 bases and the J gene lost 7 bases, with 10 bases spanning the gap. Germline loops: CDR1 LGHNA, CDR2 YSLEER. The DNA for the CDR3 is TGCGCCAGCAGCCACAGCCAAACAAATGAGCAGTTCTTC. Its protein product is CASSHSQTNEQFF.

This clonotype came up a few times. The V and J genes are TRBV6-2 or TRBV6-3 and TRBJ1-1; D is ambiguous. This CDR3 contains 13 residues. The V end lost 4 bases, the J end lost 3 bases, and 9 bases lay between the germline ends. Germline CDR1 and CDR2: MNHEY and SVGEGT. The CDR3 loop is CASSFFTYTEAFF. DNA for the CDR3: TGTGCCAGCAGTTTCTTCACGTACACTGAAGCTTTCTTT.

In the case of this clonotype: As the CDR3 is not closed by the conserved phenylalanine or tryptophan, this likely results from a read error. The DNA is omitted, as the CDR3 cannot be located on it reliably, and the CDR3 follows TCRdb's listing. V usage is TRBV4-3 and J usage is TRBJ2-1. Including both end residues, the CDR3 is 9 amino acids long. Germline V gene lookup returns CDR1 LGHNA and CDR2 YSLEER. The CDR3 sequence: CASSQDAGN.

The chain couples TRBV3-1 to TRBJ2-1, with 10 nucleotides matching TRBD2. The CDR3 is 15 amino acids. Germline CDR1 is LGHDT and CDR2 is YNNKEL (reference sequence). The V gene end was trimmed by 5 bases and the J gene end by 10 bases; junction bases not matched to a gene: 11. The CDR3 protein is CASSSRTSGGEEQFF. The CDR3 DNA is TGTGCCAGCAGCTCCCGGACTAGCGGAGGAGAGGAGCAGTTCTTC.

This clonotype has only a few counts. V gene TRBV7-2 combines with J gene TRBJ2-2, with D uncertain. V was trimmed by 4 bases and J by 0 bases, leaving 9 bases between them. Germline-derived CDR1 and CDR2 are SGHTA and FQGNSA. The CDR3 covers 15 residues. CDR3 sequence (DNA): TGTGCCAGCAGCTCCTCGGCGGCGAACACCGGGGAGCTGTTTTTT. This sequence encodes CASSSSAANTGELFF.

The V gene is TRBV28, the J gene TRBJ2-7, with TRBD1 matching over 10 bases. Germline V lookup: CDR1 MDHEN, CDR2 SYDVKM. The V and J ends lost 7 bases and 2 bases, in that order; junction bases with no gene match: 5. CDR3 length equals 14 residues. CDR3 residues: CASNDRGQAYEQYF. In DNA form, the CDR3 reads TGTGCCAGCAACGACAGGGGGCAAGCCTACGAGCAGTACTTC.

A few counts support this clonotype. This chain uses TRBV9 with TRBJ2-7; D gene uncertain. CDR3 length: 15 amino acids. V lost 4 bases and J lost 3, with 17 bases in between. Germline V gives CDR1 SGDLS, CDR2 YYNGEE. The DNA for the CDR3 is TGTGCCAGCAGCACTGCACCGGGCCCTTACTACGAGCAGTACTTC. Its translation: CASSTAPGPYYEQYF. The full variable domain, rest sourced from reference TRBV9 and TRBJ2-7, is DSGVTQTPKHLITATGQRVTLRCSPRSGDLSVYWYQQSLDQGLQFLIQYYNGEERAKGNILERFSAQQFPDLHSELNLSSLELGDSALYFCASSTAPGPYYEQYFGPGTRLTVT.

This clonotype was found a few times. The rearrangement links TRBV5-1 to TRBJ2-7; 8 bases agree with TRBD2. Trimming removed 4 bases from V and 6 bases from J; junction bases left unmatched: 9. The length of the CDR3 is 14 residues. The germline V gene encodes CDR1 SGHRS and CDR2 YFSETQ. The CDR3 spells CASSNPGGASEQYF. As DNA, the CDR3 is TGCGCCAGCAGCAACCCGGGGGGGGCGTCCGAGCAGTACTTC.